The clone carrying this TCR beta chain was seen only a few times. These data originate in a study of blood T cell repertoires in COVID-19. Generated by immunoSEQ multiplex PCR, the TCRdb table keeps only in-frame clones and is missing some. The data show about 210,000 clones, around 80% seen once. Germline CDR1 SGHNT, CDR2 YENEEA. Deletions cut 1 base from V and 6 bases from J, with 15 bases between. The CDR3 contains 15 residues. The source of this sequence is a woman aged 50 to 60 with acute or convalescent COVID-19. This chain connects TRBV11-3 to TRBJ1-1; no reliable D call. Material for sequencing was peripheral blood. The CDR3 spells CASSLVEDRYPEAFF. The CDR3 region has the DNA TGTGCCAGCAGCTTAGTGGAGGATAGGTACCCTGAAGCTTTCTTT.